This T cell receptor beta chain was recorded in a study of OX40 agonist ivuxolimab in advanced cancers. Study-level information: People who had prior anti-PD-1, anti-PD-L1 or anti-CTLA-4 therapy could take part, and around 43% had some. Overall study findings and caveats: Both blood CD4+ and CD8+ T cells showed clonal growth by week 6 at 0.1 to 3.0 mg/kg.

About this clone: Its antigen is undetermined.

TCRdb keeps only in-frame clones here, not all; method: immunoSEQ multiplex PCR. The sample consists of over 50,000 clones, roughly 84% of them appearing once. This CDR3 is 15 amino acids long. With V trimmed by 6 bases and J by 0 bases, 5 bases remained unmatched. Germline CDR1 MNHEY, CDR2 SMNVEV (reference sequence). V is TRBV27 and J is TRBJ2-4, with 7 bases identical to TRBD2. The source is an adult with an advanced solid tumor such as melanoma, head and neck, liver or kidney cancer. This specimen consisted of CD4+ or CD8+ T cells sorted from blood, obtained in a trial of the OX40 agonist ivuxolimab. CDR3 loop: CASRRRGVAKNIQYF. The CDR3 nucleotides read TGTGCCAGCAGGCGCCGGGGGGTAGCCAAAAACATTCAGTACTTC.